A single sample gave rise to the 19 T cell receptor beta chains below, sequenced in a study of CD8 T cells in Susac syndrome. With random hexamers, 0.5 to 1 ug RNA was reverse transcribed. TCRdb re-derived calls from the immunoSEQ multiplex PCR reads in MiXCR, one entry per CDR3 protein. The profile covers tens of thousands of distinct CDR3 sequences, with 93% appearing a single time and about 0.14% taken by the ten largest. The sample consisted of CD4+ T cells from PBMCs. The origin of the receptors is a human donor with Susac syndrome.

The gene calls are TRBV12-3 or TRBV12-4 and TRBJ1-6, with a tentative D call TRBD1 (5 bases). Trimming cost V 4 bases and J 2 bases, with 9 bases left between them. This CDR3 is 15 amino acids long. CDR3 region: CASSYRQTYNSPLHF. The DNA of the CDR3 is TGTGCCAGCAGTTATAGACAGACCTATAATTCACCCCTCCACTTT.

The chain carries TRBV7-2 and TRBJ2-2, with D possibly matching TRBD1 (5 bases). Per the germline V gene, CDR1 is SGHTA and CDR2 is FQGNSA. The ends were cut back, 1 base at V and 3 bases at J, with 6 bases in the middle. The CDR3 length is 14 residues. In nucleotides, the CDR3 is TGTGCCAGCAGCTTAGTGGGGCACACCGGGGAGCTGTTTTTT. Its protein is CASSLVGHTGELFF.

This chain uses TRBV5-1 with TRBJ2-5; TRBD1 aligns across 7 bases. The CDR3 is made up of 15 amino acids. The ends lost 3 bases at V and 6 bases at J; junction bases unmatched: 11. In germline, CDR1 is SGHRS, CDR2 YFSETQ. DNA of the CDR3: TGCGCCAGCAGCTCACCGATGGACAGGTGGAAGACCCAGTACTTC. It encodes CASSSPMDRWKTQYF.

CDR3: CASSIRTDTGYTF. CDR3 DNA sequence: TGTGCCAGTAGTATAAGGACGGACACGGGCTACACCTTC. The rearrangement uses TRBV19 and TRBJ1-2, with TRBD1 as a possible D gene (5 bases). The V end lost 2 bases, the J end lost 8 bases, and 12 bases lay between the germline ends. The CDR3 is 13 residues long. Germline V gives CDR1 LNHDA, CDR2 SQIVND (reference sequence).

As DNA, the CDR3 is TGCGCCAGCAGCTCGACTAGCACAGATACGCAGTATTTT. Its protein is CASSSTSTDTQYF. The rearrangement joins TRBV5-1 to TRBJ2-3; no reliable D call. This CDR3 is built from 13 residues. Trimming removed 3 bases from V and 0 bases from J, with 5 bases in between. CDR1 SGHRS and CDR2 YFSETQ come from the germline V gene.

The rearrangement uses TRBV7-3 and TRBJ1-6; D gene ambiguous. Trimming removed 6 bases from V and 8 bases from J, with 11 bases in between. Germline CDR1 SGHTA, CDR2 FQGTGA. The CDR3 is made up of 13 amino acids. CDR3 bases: TGTGCCAGCAGATTTGGGTTGGATTCACCCCTCCACTTT. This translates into CASRFGLDSPLHF.

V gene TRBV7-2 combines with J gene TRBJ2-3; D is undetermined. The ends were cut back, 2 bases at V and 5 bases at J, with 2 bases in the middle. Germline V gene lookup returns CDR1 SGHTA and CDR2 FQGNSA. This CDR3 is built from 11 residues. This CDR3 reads CASSLRDTQYF. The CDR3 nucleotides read TGTGCCAGCAGCTTACGAGATACGCAGTATTTT.

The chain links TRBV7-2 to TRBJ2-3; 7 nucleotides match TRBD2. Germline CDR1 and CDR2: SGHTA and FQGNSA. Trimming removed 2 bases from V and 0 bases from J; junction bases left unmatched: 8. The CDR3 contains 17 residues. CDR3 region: CASSLFGGGFSTDTQYF. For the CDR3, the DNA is TGTGCCAGCAGCTTATTTGGCGGGGGTTTTAGCACAGATACGCAGTATTTT.

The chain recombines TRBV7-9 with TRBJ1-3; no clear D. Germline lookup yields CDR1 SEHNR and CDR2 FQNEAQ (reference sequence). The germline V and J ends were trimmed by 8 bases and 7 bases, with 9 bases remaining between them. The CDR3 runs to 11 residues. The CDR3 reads CASEGRNTIYF. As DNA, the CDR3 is TGTGCCAGCGAGGGAAGGAACACCATATATTTT.

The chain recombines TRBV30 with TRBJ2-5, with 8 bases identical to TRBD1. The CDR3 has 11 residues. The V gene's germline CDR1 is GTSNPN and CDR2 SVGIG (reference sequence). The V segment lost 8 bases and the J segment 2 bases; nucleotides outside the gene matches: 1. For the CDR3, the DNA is TGTGCCGGGACAGGACAAGAGACCCAGTACTTC. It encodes CAGTGQETQYF.

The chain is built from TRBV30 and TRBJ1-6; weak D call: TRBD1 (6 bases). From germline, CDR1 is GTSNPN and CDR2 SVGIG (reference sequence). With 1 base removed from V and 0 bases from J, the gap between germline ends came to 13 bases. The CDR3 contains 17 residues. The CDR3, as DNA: TGTGCCTGGAGTGCATGGACAGAGCTCTCCTATAATTCACCCCTCCACTTT. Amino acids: CAWSAWTELSYNSPLHF.

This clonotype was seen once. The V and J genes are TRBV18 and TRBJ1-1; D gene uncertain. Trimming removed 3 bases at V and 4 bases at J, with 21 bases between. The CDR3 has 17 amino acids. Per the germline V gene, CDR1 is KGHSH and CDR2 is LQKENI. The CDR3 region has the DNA TGTGCCAGCTCACCGGAGCCTCCTGCGTTGTTGGGCACTGAAGCTTTCTTT. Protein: CASSPEPPALLGTEAFF.

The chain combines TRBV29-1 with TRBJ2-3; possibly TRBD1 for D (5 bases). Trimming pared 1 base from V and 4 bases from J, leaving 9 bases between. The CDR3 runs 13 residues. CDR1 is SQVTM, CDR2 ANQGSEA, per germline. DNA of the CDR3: TGCAGCGTTGAAGTCCAGGGCCCAGATACGCAGTATTTT. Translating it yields CSVEVQGPDTQYF.

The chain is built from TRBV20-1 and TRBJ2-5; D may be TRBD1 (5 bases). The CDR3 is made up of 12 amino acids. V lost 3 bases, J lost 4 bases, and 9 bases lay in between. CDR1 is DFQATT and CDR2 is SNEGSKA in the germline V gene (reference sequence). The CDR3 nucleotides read TGCAGTGCTAGGTCTAGGGGAGAGACCCAGTACTTC. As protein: CSARSRGETQYF.

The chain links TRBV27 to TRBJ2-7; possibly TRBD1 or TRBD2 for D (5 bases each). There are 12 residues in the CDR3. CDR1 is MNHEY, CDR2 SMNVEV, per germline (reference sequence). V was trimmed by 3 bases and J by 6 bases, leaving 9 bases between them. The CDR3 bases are TGTGCCAGCAGTTTCCGGGGCGCCGAGCAGTACTTC. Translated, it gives CASSFRGAEQYF.

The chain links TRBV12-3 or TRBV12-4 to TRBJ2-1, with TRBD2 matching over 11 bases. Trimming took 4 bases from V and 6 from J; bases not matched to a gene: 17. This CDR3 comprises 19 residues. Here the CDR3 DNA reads TGTGCCAGCAGTTATCCCTATTACTCCGGGACTAGCGGCTTCAATGAGCAGTTCTTC. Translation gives CASSYPYYSGTSGFNEQFF.

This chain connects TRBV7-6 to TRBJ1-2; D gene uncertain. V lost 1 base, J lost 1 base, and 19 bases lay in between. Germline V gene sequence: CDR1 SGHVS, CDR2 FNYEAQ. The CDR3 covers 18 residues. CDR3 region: CASSLVVWETGLNYGYTF. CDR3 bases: TGTGCCAGCAGCTTAGTGGTGTGGGAGACGGGCCTTAACTATGGCTACACCTTC.

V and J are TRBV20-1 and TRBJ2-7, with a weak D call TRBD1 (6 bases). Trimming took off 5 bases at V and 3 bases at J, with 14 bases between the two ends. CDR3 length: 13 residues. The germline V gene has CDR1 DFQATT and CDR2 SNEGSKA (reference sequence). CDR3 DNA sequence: TGCAGTGCTCCGTCAGGGGCAGTCTACGAGCAGTACTTC. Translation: CSAPSGAVYEQYF.

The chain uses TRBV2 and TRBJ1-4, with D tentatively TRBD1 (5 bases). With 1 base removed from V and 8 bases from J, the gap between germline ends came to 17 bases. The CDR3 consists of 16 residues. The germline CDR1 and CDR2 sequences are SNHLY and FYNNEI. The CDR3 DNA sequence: TGTGCCAGCAGTGAAGAATATGGGGGTACCAGCGAAAAACTGTTTTTT. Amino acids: CASSEEYGGTSEKLFF. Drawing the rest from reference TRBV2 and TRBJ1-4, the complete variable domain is EPEVTQTPSHQVTQMGQEVILRCVPISNHLYFYWYRQILGQKVEFLVSFYNNEISEKSEIFDDQFSVERPDGSNFTLKIRSTKLEDSAMYFCASSEEYGGTSEKLFFGSGTQLSVL.